This T cell receptor (beta chain) was sequenced during a study of T cells in Graves' hyperthyroidism and ophthalmopathy (dated by TCRdb to about 2019). Concerning the study at large: Peripheral blood was collected at initial diagnosis, before any treatment. Once sampling was done, hyperthyroidism patients were given methimazole at a starting dose of 30 mg daily, whereas ophthalmopathy patients were given high-dose intravenous methylprednisolone. The 90 to 100 discovery patients were randomly divided into training and test sets at a 7:3 ratio. To identify distinguishing TCR V-J signatures, a discovery cohort of around 100 patients was used, comprising roughly 45 with Graves' ophthalmopathy and 57 with stable Graves' hyperthyroidism. Prospective prediction of ophthalmopathy was tested in an independent validation cohort of under 20 hyperthyroidism patients and 17 patients who later progressed to ophthalmopathy. Thyroid tissue and blood T-cell repertoires from six or seven Graves' hyperthyroidism patients were also compared in the study. According to the paper, TCR Vbeta CDR3 sequencing was carried out on around 140 peripheral blood samples, which came from some 41 ophthalmopathy, about 75 hyperthyroidism and about 17 progressor patients.

Sequences SGHDT (CDR1) and YYEEEE (CDR2) are obtained from the germline V gene. V loses 0 bases at its end and J loses 6 bases; junction bases beyond the gene matches: 12. Counted from cysteine to phenylalanine, this CDR3 has 18 amino acids. The read is trimmed to its CDR3 DNA, 54 bases read in frame from base 1. TCR beta CDR3 regions were amplified from RNA transcripts. For the first round of RT-PCR on the TCR CDR3, the HTBI primer set was used together with the Qiagen OneStep RT-PCR kit. The libraries were constructed in a second round of multiplex PCR and then size-selected and purified. Sequencing of the libraries was done on an Illumina HiSeq2000 using paired-end 100 bp reads. For the original study's pipeline: SOAPnuke was used to process the raw data, with reads discarded if the reads contained adapters or uncalled bases, had a mean Phred below 15, or lacked an exact constant-primer or identifier match. COPE v1.2.5 was used to merge the high-quality paired reads, and each unique nucleotide sequence was defined as a clonotype. MiTCR v1.1 was used to align the clonotypes against IMGT TRBV, TRBD and TRBJ reference segments. The analysis included only V-J combinations with a frequency above 0.0001, which together covered around 99% of the repertoires. A TCS score was defined as the ratio of F50 (clonal expansion) to E x V (chaos), with BLOSUM62-based TCRdist applied between CDR3 peptides within each V-J. Welch's t-statistics and random forest reduced around 510 V-J features to 10 to 15, which were used in a naive Bayes classifier (R e1071). TCRdb handled the public reads itself, with Q25 trimming in fastp and clone calling in MiXCR, and kept productive beta chains. When rows share a CDR3 protein, they turn into one entry using the most common DNA and genes. The V and J calls, along with clone size, are taken from TCRdb and not from the paper's own processing. This sample is represented by more than 300,000 distinct CDR3 sequences; about 18% of them were singletons. The top ten constitute 34% of the sample.

This clonotype was counted ten times or more. Its antigen has not been determined. Nothing much larger sits one base from this clone, and base qualities are not available. General study outcomes and caveats: A model built on a 13 V-J signature distinguished ophthalmopathy from stable hyperthyroidism, reaching 87.88% sensitivity and about 81% specificity in cross-validation and 80%/75% in testing. No statistical method was used to fix the sample size in advance, and group allocation was not hidden from the investigators. In validation, the model predicted progression to ophthalmopathy a median of approximately 6.6 months before onset, with roughly 71% sensitivity and about 75% specificity. Most expanded thyroid clonotypes (frequency above 0.001) were also found in blood, which suggests that blood repertoires may mirror thyroid immune responses.

Hyperthyroidism patients were newly diagnosed, with disease duration under 2 months, and aged 18 to 65 years. Exclusion was applied to patients with uncontrolled infections, other autoimmune diseases, pregnancy or lactation. Diagnoses were based on clinical symptoms, serum thyroxine and TRAb, thyroid ultrasound and orbital computed tomography. Blood from progressor patients was collected at the time of first diagnosis with hyperthyroidism, before any ophthalmopathy symptoms had appeared. Ficoll-Paque density gradient centrifugation was used to isolate PBMCs from 9.5 to 10 ml of fresh peripheral blood. Progressor patients were defined as those initially diagnosed with Graves' hyperthyroidism in whom ophthalmopathy developed during follow-up. Total RNA was extracted with Trizol reagent, and quality was checked on an Agilent 2100 Bioanalyzer.

This chain joins TRBV5-6 to TRBJ2-7; the central 13 bases match TRBD2. Sequences were obtained from blood. The source is a woman under 40 with Graves' hyperthyroidism that later progressed to Graves' ophthalmopathy. The nucleotide sequence reads TGTGCCAGCAGCTTGGCCTGGACTAGCGGGAGAGGAGAATGCGAGCAGTACTTC. Translated, this gives CASSLAWTSGRGECEQYF. With all but the CDR3 taken from the reference TRBV5-6 and TRBJ2-7 genes, the full variable domain is: DAGVTQSPTHLIKTRGQQVTLRCSPKSGHDTVSWYQQALGQGPQFIFQYYEEEERQRGNFPDRFSGHQFPNYSSELNVNALLLGDSALYLCASSLAWTSGRGECEQYFGPGTRLTVT.